This T cell receptor (beta chain) was sequenced for a study of blood T cell repertoires in COVID-19 (TCRdb year 2020). For the wider study: Samples from collaborators originated in the United States, Italy and Spain and spanned both the acute and convalescent phases of COVID-19. Subjects who had been exposed to COVID-19, were actively infected with it, or had recovered from it provided the deeply sampled blood TCRbeta repertoires that made up the dataset. Samples were obtained from the ongoing ImmuneRACE study (first 160 participants) and from about 1,300 subjects provided by 6 global collaborators. The material from the prospective study consisted of cDNA or gDNA derived from T cells, B-cell-depleted T cells, or PBMCs. The sample metadata nearly always contained a de-identified subject ID, COVID-19 status, age in years and sex. The repertoires were released in a freely available public database meant as a resource for research on the immune response to SARS-CoV-2. Where HLA class I and class II types were available, the types were taken from metadata supplied by the sample provider, not from assay-based typing.

Concerning this clone itself: Its antigen is unknown. It has no much larger one-base neighbor in the sample; base qualities were not kept.

What the work shows at the level of the full study, not this receptor alone: Clinical and demographic metadata were provided uncurated, with the amount varying by source and participant.

Whole blood was collected in K2EDTA tubes by collaborating institutions according to the institutions' own protocols. Collaborator samples were shipped for TCRbeta analysis as frozen whole blood, isolated PBMCs, or DNA extracted from either sample type. The junction shows trimming of 4 bases on V and 3 bases on J, and the gene matches do not reach 11 bases of it. The CDR3 numbers 17 residues from cysteine through phenylalanine. Here the CDR3 DNA is all that survives: 51 bases in frame from base 1. In the germline V gene, CDR1 corresponds to LGHNA and CDR2 to YNFKEQ. TCRbeta CDR3 regions were amplified from genomic DNA using the immunoSEQ Assay, a bias-controlled multiplex PCR. From the authors' description of their analysis: Nucleated cell counts per sample were estimated from amplification of reference gene primers within the assay. To quantify the absolute abundance of each unique TCRbeta CDR3 rearrangement, sequence reads were collapsed and filtered. For each sample, productive Simpson clonality was calculated by taking the square root of Simpson's diversity index across productive rearrangements. In TCRdb, the immuneACCESS table is reduced to in-frame sequences with V and J assigned. These tables do not hold every clone; where another copy was compared, an unresolved V gene accounts for under half, and the others remain unexplained. That table furnishes V, J and clone size, whereas the DNA furnished D and trimming. Within this sample are roughly 160,000 clones, with around 72% of them counted one time only. The biggest ten clones account for less than 3% of the sample.

The sequenced material came from peripheral blood. The chain was built from TRBV4-2 and TRBJ2-2, with TRBD2 identical over 7 junction bases. The source of this sequence is a woman aged 80 or older with acute or convalescent COVID-19. The CDR3 protein is CASSPIGAGVDTGELFF. The nucleotides are TGTGCCAGCAGCCCGATCGGGGCGGGAGTTGACACCGGGGAGCTGTTTTTT.